This TCR beta chain was sequenced in a study of T cell changes during pregnancy in multiple sclerosis. CDR3 length: 15 residues. With V trimmed by 5 bases and J by 5 bases, 7 bases remained unmatched. Germline V gene lookup returns CDR1 SGHAT and CDR2 FQDESV (reference sequence). Measured with immunoSEQ multiplex PCR; TCRdb has only the in-frame clones, and not every one. The sample lists around 57,000 clones, approximately 91% occurring once. The gene calls are TRBV11-1 and TRBJ2-5; TRBD1 aligns across 11 bases. This receptor was taken from a female donor with multiple sclerosis, enrolled in a pregnancy study. Sample: peripheral blood, taken in the second trimester of pregnancy. CDR3 DNA sequence: TGTGCCAGCAGCCCTCGGGACAGGGGGTGGGAGACCCAGTACTTC. It codes for CASSPRDRGWETQYF.